These 13 T cell receptor beta chains were all obtained from the same sample, sequenced in a study of regulatory T cells in long-lasting Graves disease. Construction of TCR beta libraries relied on iRepertoire HTBI primers and on Arm-PCR targeting CDR3 regions. Each CDR3 protein is one row after TCRdb ran MiXCR on the multiplex PCR reads. The sample contains more than 350,000 distinct CDR3 sequences, around 23% of which appear only once. Sample time point: persistent/refractory GD, antithyroid drugs over 5 years with positive TRAb. RNA isolated from PBMCs was used to make the TCR library. The sequences come from peripheral blood mononuclear cells (PBMCs), collected when the disease was refractory, from a patient treated with antithyroid drugs. Receptors originate from a female donor with Graves disease.

This clonotype was detected ten times or more. The chain has TRBV2 and TRBJ1-1; D unresolved. This CDR3 contains 14 residues. Germline V gene sequence: CDR1 SNHLY, CDR2 FYNNEI. V lost 4 bases to trimming and J lost 1 base, with 10 bases between them. The CDR3, as DNA: TGTGCCAGCAGTGTAGAGTTTTCGAACACTGAAGCTTTCTTT. Translated: CASSVEFSNTEAFF.

This clonotype was seen ten or more times. V gene TRBV6-1 combines with J gene TRBJ2-5; a weak D match, TRBD1 (7 bases). The CDR3 loop spans 14 amino acids. In germline, CDR1 is MNHNS, CDR2 SASEGT. The V and J ends lost 1 base and 5 bases respectively, with 11 bases between them. The CDR3 nucleotides are TGTGCCAGCAGTGAAGGACAGGGAGGTGAGACCCAGTACTTC. It yields the protein CASSEGQGGETQYF.

This chain connects TRBV2 to TRBJ2-7; D perhaps matches TRBD1 (5 bases). V lost 6 bases to trimming and J lost 3 bases, with 9 bases between them. The CDR3 loop spans 12 amino acids. Germline CDR1 SNHLY, CDR2 FYNNEI. The CDR3 spells CASRDTIYEQYF. CDR3 nucleotide sequence: TGTGCCAGCAGGGACACGATCTACGAGCAGTACTTC.

Concerning this clonotype: An end of the junction does not agree with germline; a read error may underlie this. The rearrangement links TRBV27 to TRBJ1-3; D is ambiguous. This CDR3 is built from 13 residues. The V gene's germline CDR1 is MNHEY and CDR2 SMNVEV (reference sequence). The DNA for the CDR3 is TGTGCCGGCAGTTTGAACGGAGGAAACACCATATATTTT. Encoded protein: CAGSLNGGNTIYF.

This clonotype was observed at least ten times. The chain couples TRBV25-1 to TRBJ2-7, with 8 positions matching TRBD1. CDR1 is MGHDK and CDR2 is SYGVNS in the germline V gene. The CDR3 has 14 amino acids. The J segment lost 10 bases and the V segment lost 1 base, leaving 9 bases of the junction unmatched. CDR3 in amino acids: CASSEWGTGVAQYF. CDR3 DNA: TGTGCCAGCAGTGAATGGGGGACAGGCGTCGCTCAGTACTTC.

This clonotype showed up many times. This chain connects TRBV12-3 or TRBV12-4 to TRBJ1-1; 7 positions agree with TRBD1. J was trimmed by 10 bases and V by 7 bases; bases with no gene match: 18. The CDR3 length is 15 residues. As DNA, the CDR3 is TGTGCCAGCATATTGTTACTGGGACAGAGAACTCGAGCTTTCTTT. Encoded protein: CASILLLGQRTRAFF.

This clonotype was picked up many times. DNA for the CDR3: TGTGCCAGCAGCCAACAAGGACAGGCTAACTACGAGCAGTACTTC. Translating it yields CASSQQGQANYEQYF. This chain connects TRBV3-1 to TRBJ2-7; 7 nucleotides match TRBD1. Germline CDR1 LGHDT, CDR2 YNNKEL (reference sequence). The CDR3 runs to 15 residues. J lost 3 bases, V lost 2 bases, and 7 bases had no gene match.

This clonotype was seen more than once but under ten times. The V gene is TRBV20-1, the J gene TRBJ2-7; TRBD2 is a possible D gene (6 bases). Between the trimmed V and J ends, which lost 7 bases and 2 bases, there was a span of 12 bases. Germline-derived CDR1 and CDR2 are DFQATT and SNEGSKA (reference sequence). The CDR3 contains 12 residues. The CDR3 here is CSVRRGAYEQYF. The CDR3 DNA is TGCAGTGTTCGGCGGGGCGCCTACGAGCAGTACTTC.

In its sample, this clonotype was seen a few times. The chain couples TRBV20-1 to TRBJ2-7; 7 nucleotides agree with TRBD1. In germline, CDR1 is DFQATT, CDR2 SNEGSKA (reference sequence). V lost 1 base, J lost 5 bases, and 8 bases stayed unmatched. This CDR3 is 14 amino acids long. The CDR3 sequence: CSARVPGGLHEQYF. The CDR3 DNA sequence: TGCAGTGCTAGAGTGCCAGGGGGTCTCCACGAGCAGTACTTC.

The chain couples TRBV20-1 to TRBJ1-2; D is perhaps TRBD1 (6 bases). Trimming cost V 6 bases and J 9 bases, with 20 bases left between them. The CDR3 is 13 residues long. Per the germline V gene, CDR1 is DFQATT and CDR2 is SNEGSKA (reference sequence). The CDR3 protein is CSATSTGSSSYTF. In DNA form, the CDR3 reads TGCAGTGCAACCTCGACAGGCAGTAGCAGCTACACCTTC.

This clonotype was observed a handful of times. V usage is TRBV24-1 and J usage is TRBJ1-5, with D tentatively TRBD1 (5 bases). V shed 1 base and J shed 7 bases, with 7 bases lying between them. The CDR3 is 13 amino acids. Per the germline V gene, CDR1 is KGHDR and CDR2 is SFDVKD. CDR3 nucleotides: TGTGCCACCAGTGATTTTGGGGACCAGCCCCAGCATTTT. Amino acid sequence: CATSDFGDQPQHF.

The J gene is TRBJ1-3, the V gene TRBV7-6, with TRBD1 identical over 8 bases. V gave up 5 bases and J gave up 4 bases; unmatched junction bases: 10. Germline values: CDR1 SGHVS, CDR2 FNYEAQ. The CDR3 is made up of 16 amino acids. Here the CDR3 DNA reads TGTGCCAGCAGCCCAGAAGTCAGGGGGCACGGAAACACCATATATTTT. Translated, it gives CASSPEVRGHGNTIYF.

This clonotype has a count of ten or more. V gene TRBV6-1 combines with J gene TRBJ1-1; D is unresolved. The CDR3 runs 12 residues. Germline V gene data show CDR1 as MNHNS and CDR2 as SASEGT. V dropped 2 bases and J dropped 2 bases, with 3 bases sitting between them. The CDR3 DNA sequence: TGTGCCAGCAGTGAATACAACACTGAAGCTTTCTTT. As protein: CASSEYNTEAFF.